This T cell receptor (beta chain) was sequenced for a study of technical replicates of blood from a handful of donors. The table came from immunoSEQ multiplex PCR; TCRdb's copy has only in-frame clones and leaves some out. Among about 83,000 clones listed, 85% to 95% were seen once. Trimming removed 5 bases from V and 3 bases from J; junction bases left unmatched: 8. The CDR3 totals 16 residues. Germline V gene lookup returns CDR1 MNHEY and CDR2 SMNVEV (reference sequence). This TCR was recovered from a human donor in good health. The sequenced sample consisted of T cells isolated from PBMCs. The rearrangement links TRBV27 to TRBJ2-4; 9 nucleotides line up with TRBD2. In nucleotides, the CDR3 is TGTGCCAGCAGTCCCTTAGCGGGAGCCCTCAAAAACATTCAGTACTTC. It encodes CASSPLAGALKNIQYF.